This T cell receptor beta chain derives from a study of cytomegalovirus exposure and HLA in healthy donors. The PCR had 60 Vbeta and 13 Jbeta primers. Assay: immunoSEQ multiplex PCR; the TCRdb copy retains only in-frame clones and omits some. Among a few hundred thousand clones listed, about 74% were seen once. Germline CDR1 reads LNHDA; CDR2 reads SQIVND (reference sequence). V was clipped by 5 bases and J by 4 bases; unmatched bases: 12. This CDR3 has 17 amino acids. The TCR comes from a man aged 40-49 years in good health and CMV-seronegative. The chain is built from TRBV19 and TRBJ1-5; 9 nucleotides line up with TRBD1. The source material was PBMCs. CDR3 nucleotide sequence: TGTGCCAGTAGTGGGGGACAGGGAAGACTGACAAATCAGCCCCAGCATTTT. Encoded protein: CASSGGQGRLTNQPQHF.